Following are 27 T cell receptor beta chains from one sample sequenced in a study of T cells in Graves' hyperthyroidism and ophthalmopathy. Amplification yielded TCR beta CDR3 regions, with RNA transcripts as the source. Using the HTBI primer set, a first-round RT-PCR was run on the TCR CDR3. TCRdb independently ran MiXCR on the multiplex PCR reads; one entry per CDR3 protein. The sample lists about 350,000 distinct CDR3 sequences; approximately 18% were seen once. The specimen was blood. The receptors originated from a woman aged 25 to 39 with Graves' hyperthyroidism that later progressed to Graves' ophthalmopathy.

V and J are TRBV2 and TRBJ2-1; D is possibly TRBD2 (5 bases). CDR1 is SNHLY, CDR2 FYNNEI, per germline. The length of the CDR3 is 14 residues. Trimming cost V 6 bases and J 0 bases, with 9 bases left between them. CDR3 loop: CASRSSPSYNEQFF. CDR3 DNA: TGTGCCAGCAGATCTAGCCCCTCCTACAATGAGCAGTTCTTC.

This clonotype was seen ten or more times. The V and J genes are TRBV15 and TRBJ1-1; D call uncertain. This CDR3 has 14 residues. Per germline, CDR1 LNHNV and CDR2 YYDKDF (reference sequence). Deletions cut 4 bases from V and 0 bases from J, with 9 bases between. The DNA for the CDR3 is TGTGCCACCAGCAAAGGACGGTTGAACACTGAAGCTTTCTTT. This codes for CATSKGRLNTEAFF.

This clonotype was seen repeatedly, ten times or more. J is TRBJ1-2 and V is TRBV4-1; TRBD1 matches 8 bases. V gave up 1 base and J gave up 6 bases; unmatched junction bases: 7. Germline CDR1 MGHRA, CDR2 YSYEKL. The CDR3 is 15 amino acids. CDR3 region: CASSQVGDRGDGYTF. The CDR3 DNA is TGCGCCAGCAGCCAAGTTGGCGACAGGGGCGATGGCTACACCTTC.

This clonotype was recorded many times. This chain uses TRBV2 with TRBJ2-1; possibly TRBD2 for D (7 bases). Trimming removed 0 bases at V and 8 bases at J, with 20 bases between. The CDR3 contains 17 residues. Looked up from germline, CDR1 is SNHLY and CDR2 is FYNNEI. In nucleotides, the CDR3 is TGTGCCAGCAGTGAAGCGCTTTGGGGGGGCTCTGGCCATGAGCAGTTCTTC. It yields the protein CASSEALWGGSGHEQFF. The entire variable domain, with the rest obtained from reference TRBV2 and TRBJ2-1, is as follows: EPEVTQTPSHQVTQMGQEVILRCVPISNHLYFYWYRQILGQKVEFLVSFYNNEISEKSEIFDDQFSVERPDGSNFTLKIRSTKLEDSAMYFCASSEALWGGSGHEQFFGPGTRLTVL.

There are many counts of this clonotype. This sequence joins TRBV6-1 and TRBJ1-1; D is unresolved. Trimming pared 6 bases from V and 0 bases from J, leaving 11 bases between. CDR1 and CDR2 from the germline V gene are MNHNS and SASEGT. The CDR3 contains 14 residues. Written as DNA, the CDR3 is TGTGCCAGCAGCACCAGGCAAATGAACACTGAAGCTTTCTTT. Translation: CASSTRQMNTEAFF.

The chain links TRBV10-3 to TRBJ2-5, with D maybe TRBD1 (6 bases). Trimming stripped 6 bases from V and 1 base from J, with 9 bases between. Germline CDR1 ENHRY, CDR2 SYGVKD. The CDR3 contains 13 residues. CDR3 protein: CAIRQGPQETQYF. The CDR3, as DNA: TGTGCCATCAGACAGGGCCCCCAAGAGACCCAGTACTTC.

In its sample, this clonotype was seen many times. V gene TRBV5-1 combines with J gene TRBJ2-1, with 11 bases identical to TRBD1. Per germline, CDR1 SGHRS and CDR2 YFSETQ. V lost 7 bases and J lost 6; bases outside the gene matches: 6. The CDR3 has 14 amino acids. DNA for the CDR3: TGCGCCAGCCATACCGGGACAGGGGGCAATGAGCAGTTCTTC. This sequence encodes CASHTGTGGNEQFF.

This clonotype has only a few counts. The V gene is TRBV28, the J gene TRBJ2-7, with 8 nucleotides matching TRBD2. The length of the CDR3 is 14 residues. CDR1 and CDR2 (germline): MDHEN, SYDVKM. V lost 3 bases, J lost 0 bases, and 1 base stayed unmatched. Here the CDR3 reads CASSFRGGSYEQYF. The CDR3 DNA reads as TGTGCCAGCAGTTTTCGGGGGGGCTCCTACGAGCAGTACTTC.

V is TRBV20-1 and J is TRBJ2-3; possibly TRBD2 for D (5 bases). Germline V CDR1 and CDR2: DFQATT, SNEGSKA (reference sequence). V was clipped by 4 bases and J by 0 bases, with 14 bases between them. The CDR3 has 15 residues. This chain's CDR3 is CSANPKGASTDTQYF. In nucleotides, the CDR3 is TGCAGTGCTAACCCCAAGGGAGCTAGCACAGATACGCAGTATTTT.

This clonotype occurred many times. The chain carries TRBV2 and TRBJ2-3; no clear D gene. This CDR3 region has 13 residues. Germline CDR1 and CDR2: SNHLY and FYNNEI. Trimming pared 7 bases from V and 3 bases from J, leaving 11 bases between. CDR3 region: CASKRGWTDTQYF. The CDR3 DNA reads TGTGCCAGCAAAAGAGGTTGGACAGATACGCAGTATTTT. The whole variable domain, filled in from reference TRBV2 and TRBJ2-3, reads EPEVTQTPSHQVTQMGQEVILRCVPISNHLYFYWYRQILGQKVEFLVSFYNNEISEKSEIFDDQFSVERPDGSNFTLKIRSTKLEDSAMYFCASKRGWTDTQYFGPGTRLTVL.

This chain links TRBV9 with TRBJ1-5, with D perhaps TRBD1 (6 bases). CDR1 and CDR2 (germline): SGDLS, YYNGEE. The CDR3 has 15 amino acids. The V gene lost 4 bases and the J gene lost 4 bases, with 15 bases spanning the gap. The CDR3 DNA is TGTGCCAGCAGCAGAGGAGGGACATGGAATCAGCCCCAGCATTTT. Translated: CASSRGGTWNQPQHF.

This clonotype was seen ten or more times. The V and J genes are TRBV12-3 or TRBV12-4 and TRBJ2-7, with TRBD1 matching 7 bases. J gave up 2 bases and V 3 bases, and 10 bases lay outside the gene matches. The CDR3 sequence is 16 residues long. CDR3 bases: TGTGCCAGCAGTTTGTCCGGGACAGAAGACGCCTACGAGCAGTACTTC. Translation: CASSLSGTEDAYEQYF.

This clonotype was recorded at least ten times. The chain has TRBV25-1 and TRBJ2-1; maybe TRBD2 (10 bases). The CDR3 runs 21 residues. Trimming left V 3 bases short and J 4 bases short, with 31 bases between. Germline CDR1 is MGHDK and CDR2 is SYGVNS. CDR3 bases: TGTGCCAGCAGTGACCAGGGACAGGGAACAACGGGACTAGCGATATACAATGAGCAGTTCTTC. This translates into CASSDQGQGTTGLAIYNEQFF.

J is TRBJ1-6 and V is TRBV27, with D hard to call. V lost 1 base, J lost 5 bases, and 9 bases lay in between. The CDR3 runs to 15 residues. Germline CDR1 and CDR2: MNHEY and SMNVEV (reference sequence). The CDR3 DNA reads as TGTGCCAGCAGTTTATTACGGCGGAATAATTCACCCCTCCACTTT. Translation: CASSLLRRNNSPLHF.

Remarks on this clonotype: This could be a read error, since a much larger clone is one nucleotide away. V usage is TRBV24-1 and J usage is TRBJ2-5; D may be TRBD2 (6 bases). The CDR3 consists of 16 residues. The germline V gene encodes CDR1 KGHDR and CDR2 SFDVKD. DNA for the CDR3: TGTGCCACCAGTGATCCCGGACTACCGAACCACGAGACCCAGTACTTC. Translation: CATSDPGLPNHETQYF.

This chain links TRBV20-1 with TRBJ2-7, with a tentative D call TRBD2 (5 bases). Trimming pared 2 bases from V and 0 bases from J, leaving 8 bases between. Germline-derived CDR1 and CDR2 are DFQATT and SNEGSKA (reference sequence). This CDR3 spans 13 amino acids. CDR3 in amino acids: CSARLASSYEQYF. CDR3 bases: TGCAGTGCTAGACTAGCTAGCTCCTACGAGCAGTACTTC.

Only a few counts were recorded for this clonotype. The chain has TRBV6-1 and TRBJ1-1, with D possibly being TRBD1 (5 bases). Looked up from germline, CDR1 is MNHNS and CDR2 is SASEGT. V lost 2 bases and J 4 bases, leaving 14 bases between the germline ends. CDR3 length: 15 residues. The CDR3 here is CASSEFGGWGTEAFF. The CDR3 DNA is TGTGCCAGCAGTGAATTCGGGGGATGGGGCACTGAAGCTTTCTTT.

The chain couples TRBV6-1 to TRBJ2-6; D unresolved. Germline CDR1 reads MNHNS; CDR2 reads SASEGT. The CDR3 has 14 amino acids. With 6 bases removed from V and 2 bases from J, the gap between germline ends came to 8 bases. CDR3 region: CASRQYPGANVLTF. CDR3 DNA sequence: TGTGCCAGCAGACAGTATCCTGGGGCCAACGTCCTGACTTTC.

This clonotype appeared a few times. The chain employs TRBV28 and TRBJ2-5; 11 nucleotides line up with TRBD2. V lost 4 bases, J lost 6 bases, and 7 bases stayed unmatched. Germline V gene sequence: CDR1 MDHEN, CDR2 SYDVKM. There are 15 residues in the CDR3. The CDR3 DNA follows: TGTGCCAGCAGTTGGGTAGCGGGGGGGAGAAAGACCCAGTACTTC. This encodes CASSWVAGGRKTQYF.

This clonotype was counted between two and nine times. The chain links TRBV7-9 to TRBJ1-3; 8 bases are a match to TRBD1. The CDR3 extends over 15 amino acids. The V segment lost 5 bases and the J segment 4 bases; nucleotides outside the gene matches: 7. Germline-derived CDR1 and CDR2 are SEHNR and FQNEAQ (reference sequence). CDR3 DNA: TGTGCCAGCAGCGGAAGGACAGGGCGCGGAAACACCATATATTTT. It encodes CASSGRTGRGNTIYF.

The chain recombines TRBV11-2 with TRBJ2-7; D is uncertain. The CDR3 is made up of 14 amino acids. Germline lookup yields CDR1 SGHAT and CDR2 FQNNGV. The germline V and J ends were trimmed by 5 bases and 5 bases, with 16 bases remaining between them. The CDR3: CASSLSLKRDEQYF. The CDR3 coding sequence is TGTGCCAGCAGCCTATCCCTAAAGAGAGACGAGCAGTACTTC.

This clonotype was found many times. The rearrangement links TRBV27 to TRBJ2-1; 10 bases line up with TRBD2. The CDR3 is 14 amino acids. V trimming: 2 bases; J trimming: 9 bases; junction bases outside the gene matches: 4. Per the germline V gene, CDR1 is MNHEY and CDR2 is SMNVEV (reference sequence). Here the CDR3 reads CASSLLAGVVEQFF. CDR3 sequence (DNA): TGTGCCAGCAGTTTACTAGCGGGAGTGGTTGAGCAGTTCTTC.

This clonotype was detected ten times or more. The rearrangement uses TRBV12-3 or TRBV12-4 and TRBJ2-3; TRBD2 might be the D (7 bases). Trimming cost V 1 base and J 4 bases, with 24 bases left between them. The CDR3 runs to 19 residues. CDR3 coding DNA: TGTGCCAGCAGTTTAGAGGTCATTCCGGGGGGCACCTCCCCAGATACGCAGTATTTT. Protein sequence: CASSLEVIPGGTSPDTQYF.

The table lists this clonotype with many counts. V usage is TRBV7-8 and J usage is TRBJ1-2, with TRBD1 identical over 7 bases. The CDR3 is made up of 14 amino acids. Trimming cost V 2 bases and J 8 bases; bases outside gene matches: 8. Germline CDR1 is SGHVS and CDR2 is FQNEAQ. CDR3 sequence: CASSLRDRAGGYTF. DNA of the CDR3: TGTGCCAGCAGCTTAAGGGACAGAGCTGGCGGCTACACCTTC.

There are many counts of this clonotype. The genes are TRBV13 and TRBJ1-4; TRBD1 agrees at 10 bases. The V and J ends lost 4 bases and 7 bases, in that order; junction bases with no gene match: 3. Germline CDR1 is PRHDT and CDR2 is FYEKMQ (reference sequence). CDR3 length equals 14 residues. The CDR3, as DNA: TGTGCCAGCAGCTCGGGACAGGGGAGTGAAAAACTGTTTTTT. It is translated as CASSSGQGSEKLFF.

J is TRBJ1-1 and V is TRBV28; 8 bases line up with TRBD1. The CDR3 totals 15 residues. The germline CDR1 and CDR2 sequences are MDHEN and SYDVKM. V was pared by 7 bases and J by 3 bases, with 10 bases of the junction left unmatched. The CDR3, as DNA: TGTGCCAGCAATGACCCGGAGACAGGGGACACTGAAGCTTTCTTT. It specifies CASNDPETGDTEAFF.

The chain is built from TRBV5-1 and TRBJ2-2, with D unresolved. Germline CDR1 reads SGHRS; CDR2 reads YFSETQ. The CDR3 consists of 15 residues. Trimming removed 2 bases from V and 6 bases from J, with 14 bases in between. CDR3 coding DNA: TGCGCCAGCAGCTTCGGGCAGGAATTTCCCGGGGAGCTGTTTTTT. Its translation is CASSFGQEFPGELFF. Full variable domain (outside the CDR3, taken from reference TRBV5-1 and TRBJ2-2): KAGVTQTPRYLIKTRGQQVTLSCSPISGHRSVSWYQQTPGQGLQFLFEYFSETQRNKGNFPGRFSGRQFSNSRSEMNVSTLELGDSALYLCASSFGQEFPGELFFGEGSRLTVL.